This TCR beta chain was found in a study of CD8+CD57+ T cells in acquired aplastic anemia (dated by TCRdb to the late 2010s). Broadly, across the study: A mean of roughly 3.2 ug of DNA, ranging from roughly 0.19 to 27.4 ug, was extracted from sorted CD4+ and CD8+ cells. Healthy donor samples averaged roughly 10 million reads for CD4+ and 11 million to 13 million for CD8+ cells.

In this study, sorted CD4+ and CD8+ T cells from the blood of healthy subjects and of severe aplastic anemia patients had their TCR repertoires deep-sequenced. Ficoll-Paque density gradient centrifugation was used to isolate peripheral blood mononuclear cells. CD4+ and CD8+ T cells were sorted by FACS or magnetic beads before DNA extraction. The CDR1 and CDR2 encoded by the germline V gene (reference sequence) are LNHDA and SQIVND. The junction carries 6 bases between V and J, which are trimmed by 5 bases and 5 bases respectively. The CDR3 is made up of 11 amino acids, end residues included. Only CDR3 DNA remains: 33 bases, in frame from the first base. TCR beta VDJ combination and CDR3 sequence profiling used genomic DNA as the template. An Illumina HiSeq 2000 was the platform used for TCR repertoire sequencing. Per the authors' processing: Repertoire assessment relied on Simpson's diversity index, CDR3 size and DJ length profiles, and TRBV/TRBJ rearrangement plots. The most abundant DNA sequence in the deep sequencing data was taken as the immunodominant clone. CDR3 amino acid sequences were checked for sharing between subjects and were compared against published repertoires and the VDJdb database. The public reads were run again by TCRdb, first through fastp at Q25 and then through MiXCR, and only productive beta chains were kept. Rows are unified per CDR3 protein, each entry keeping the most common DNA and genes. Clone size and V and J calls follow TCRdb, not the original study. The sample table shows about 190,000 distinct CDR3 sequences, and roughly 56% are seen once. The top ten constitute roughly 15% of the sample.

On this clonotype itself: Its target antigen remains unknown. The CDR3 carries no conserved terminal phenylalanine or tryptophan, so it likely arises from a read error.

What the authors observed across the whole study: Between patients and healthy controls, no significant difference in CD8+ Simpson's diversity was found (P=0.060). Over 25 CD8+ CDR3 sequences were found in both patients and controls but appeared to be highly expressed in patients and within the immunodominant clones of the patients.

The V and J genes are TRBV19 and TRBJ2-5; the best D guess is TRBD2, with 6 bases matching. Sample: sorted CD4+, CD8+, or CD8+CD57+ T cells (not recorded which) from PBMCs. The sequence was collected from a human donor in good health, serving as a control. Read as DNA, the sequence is TGTGCCAGTAGTCGGGGGGAGACCCAGTACTGC. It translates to CASSRGETQYC.